These T cell receptor beta chains were read from a single sample in a study of T cell responses to AZD1222 COVID-19 vaccine. The method was immunoSEQ multiplex PCR; TCRdb's version includes in-frame clones alone and lacks a portion of them. In the table there are just under 100,000 clones, roughly 88% of which are singletons. This material consisted of peripheral blood, taken on day 0 of AZD1222 vaccination. Receptor source: an adult in good health. The CDR3 runs from the conserved cysteine through the conserved F or W. The order of the fields is J gene, clone size, D gene, V gene, CDR3 DNA, CDR3 protein. D genes are given only for firm matches. Clone size is stated in some rows and not others, as once, few, many or a class when expanded.

J gene: TRBJ2-7
clone size: .
D gene: .
V gene: TRBV11-2
CDR3 DNA: TGTGCCAGCAGCTCCCGACAGGGAGGGTCCTACGAGCAGTACTTC
CDR3 protein: CASSSRQGGSYEQYF

J gene: TRBJ2-7
clone size: .
D gene: .
V gene: TRBV18
CDR3 DNA: TGTGCCAGCTCACCAGGGTACGACTACGAGCAGTACTTC
CDR3 protein: CASSPGYDYEQYF

J gene: TRBJ2-3
clone size: .
D gene: .
V gene: TRBV9
CDR3 DNA: TGTGCCAGCAGCCCTGCCCGCACAGATACGCAGTATTTT
CDR3 protein: CASSPARTDTQYF

J gene: TRBJ2-7
clone size: .
D gene: .
V gene: TRBV2
CDR3 DNA: TGTGCCAGCAGTGGACAGGCCGGGCGAGCGTACTTC
CDR3 protein: CASSGQAGRAYF

J gene: TRBJ2-5
clone size: .
D gene: .
V gene: TRBV6-1
CDR3 DNA: TGTGCCAGCAGTGAAACTGGGGGCCGAGAGACCCAGTACTTC
CDR3 protein: CASSETGGRETQYF

J gene: TRBJ1-4
clone size: .
D gene: TRBD1
V gene: TRBV19
CDR3 DNA: TGTGCCAGTAGCTCCTGGGACAGGGCTAAAAAACTGTTTTTT
CDR3 protein: CASSSWDRAKKLFF

J gene: TRBJ2-7
clone size: .
D gene: .
V gene: TRBV5-1
CDR3 DNA: TGCGCCAGCAGCTTGGTCGCTAGCGCCATCTACGAGCAGTACTTC
CDR3 protein: CASSLVASAIYEQYF

J gene: TRBJ1-3
clone size: .
D gene: .
V gene: TRBV12-5
CDR3 DNA: TGTGCTAGTGGTTTAATGGCGGGGTCTGGAAACACCATATATTTT
CDR3 protein: CASGLMAGSGNTIYF

J gene: TRBJ2-6
clone size: few
D gene: TRBD1
V gene: TRBV4-3
CDR3 DNA: TGCGCCAGCAGCCAAGAGACAGGGTCTGGGGCCAACGTCCTGACTTTC
CDR3 protein: CASSQETGSGANVLTF

J gene: TRBJ1-2
clone size: .
D gene: TRBD1
V gene: TRBV19
CDR3 DNA: TGTGCCAGTAGTAAATGGACAGGGGAGGGCTACACCTTC
CDR3 protein: CASSKWTGEGYTF

J gene: TRBJ1-2
clone size: .
D gene: .
V gene: TRBV19
CDR3 DNA: TGTGCCAGTAGTCCAGGTTTTAACTATGGCTACACCTTC
CDR3 protein: CASSPGFNYGYTF

J gene: TRBJ1-5
clone size: .
D gene: .
V gene: TRBV3-1/TRBV3-2
CDR3 DNA: TGTGCCAGCAGTCTCCTTGGGGATCAGCCCCAGCATTTT
CDR3 protein: CASSLLGDQPQHF

J gene: TRBJ1-5
clone size: .
D gene: .
V gene: TRBV28
CDR3 DNA: TGTGCCAGCAGTTTCCTACGATCTAATCAGCCCCAGCATTTT
CDR3 protein: CASSFLRSNQPQHF

J gene: TRBJ2-5
clone size: .
D gene: .
V gene: TRBV5-4
CDR3 DNA: TGTGCCAGCAGCTTGGAACCTCGGGCCCTCGGGGGGACCCAGTACTTC
CDR3 protein: CASSLEPRALGGTQYF

J gene: TRBJ1-1
clone size: once
D gene: TRBD1
V gene: TRBV5-1
CDR3 DNA: TGCGCCAGCAGCCCCGGACAGGGTGGTCTCAACACTGAAGCTTTCTTT
CDR3 protein: CASSPGQGGLNTEAFF

J gene: TRBJ2-1
clone size: .
D gene: TRBD2
V gene: TRBV5-6
CDR3 DNA: TGTGCCAGCAGCTCTGGACTAGCGGGGGGCAATGAGCAGTTCTTC
CDR3 protein: CASSSGLAGGNEQFF

J gene: TRBJ1-2
clone size: .
D gene: .
V gene: TRBV30
CDR3 DNA: TGTGCCTGGAGTGGGACAGCTTCTAACTATGGCTACACCTTC
CDR3 protein: CAWSGTASNYGYTF

J gene: TRBJ1-3
clone size: .
D gene: .
V gene: TRBV30
CDR3 DNA: TGTGCCTGGAGTGGAGGAAACACCATATATTTT
CDR3 protein: CAWSGGNTIYF

J gene: TRBJ2-2
clone size: .
D gene: .
V gene: TRBV5-6
CDR3 DNA: TGTGCCAGCAGCTTGCCCGGGGCAGGGGAGCTGTTTTTT
CDR3 protein: CASSLPGAGELFF

J gene: TRBJ1-1
clone size: .
D gene: .
V gene: TRBV19
CDR3 DNA: TGTGCCAGTAGTGTCCTCCGGGGGCTGAGCACTGAAGCTTTCTTT
CDR3 protein: CASSVLRGLSTEAFF

J gene: TRBJ1-5
clone size: .
D gene: .
V gene: TRBV7-2
CDR3 DNA: TGTGCCAGCAGCCGGGGTGGCGGTCAGCCCCAGCATTTT
CDR3 protein: CASSRGGGQPQHF

J gene: TRBJ1-6
clone size: .
D gene: .
V gene: TRBV6-5
CDR3 DNA: TGTGCCAGCAGTTCCCAGGGAAGTAATTCACCCCTCCACTTT
CDR3 protein: CASSSQGSNSPLHF

J gene: TRBJ1-1
clone size: .
D gene: .
V gene: TRBV6-5
CDR3 DNA: TGTGCCAGCAGCAGAGAAAACACTGAAGCTTTCTTT
CDR3 protein: CASSRENTEAFF

J gene: TRBJ1-1
clone size: .
D gene: TRBD1
V gene: TRBV19
CDR3 DNA: TGTGCCAGTAGTTGGACAGGGGGCAACACTGAAGCTTTCTTT
CDR3 protein: CASSWTGGNTEAFF

J gene: TRBJ2-7
clone size: .
D gene: TRBD1
V gene: TRBV5-1
CDR3 DNA: TGCGCCAGCAGCGGGACAGGGTTTTACGAGCAGTACTTC
CDR3 protein: CASSGTGFYEQYF

J gene: TRBJ2-7
clone size: .
D gene: .
V gene: TRBV11-2
CDR3 DNA: TGTGCCAGCAGCTTAGATCTGACCTACGAGCAGTACTTC
CDR3 protein: CASSLDLTYEQYF

J gene: TRBJ2-1
clone size: .
D gene: .
V gene: TRBV20-1
CDR3 DNA: TGCAGTGCTAGTGGGGGCGCGGGGAATGAGCAGTTCTTC
CDR3 protein: CSASGGAGNEQFF

J gene: TRBJ2-1
clone size: few
D gene: TRBD1
V gene: TRBV15
CDR3 DNA: TGTGCCACCAGCAGAGGAGGACAGGGACCCTACAATGAGCAGTTCTTC
CDR3 protein: CATSRGGQGPYNEQFF

J gene: TRBJ2-7
clone size: .
D gene: TRBD2
V gene: TRBV11-3
CDR3 DNA: TGTGCCAGCAGCTTAGGCGGGGGAAGACGGTACGAGCAGTACTTC
CDR3 protein: CASSLGGGRRYEQYF

J gene: TRBJ2-1
clone size: .
D gene: .
V gene: TRBV5-1
CDR3 DNA: TGCGCCAGCAGCTTGGAAGGGAGACAGTACAATGAGCAGTTCTTC
CDR3 protein: CASSLEGRQYNEQFF

J gene: TRBJ1-5
clone size: .
D gene: .
V gene: TRBV6-5
CDR3 DNA: TGTGCCAGTTCCGTACCTTATAGCAATCAGCCCCAGCATTTT
CDR3 protein: CASSVPYSNQPQHF

J gene: TRBJ1-2
clone size: .
D gene: TRBD1
V gene: TRBV6-5
CDR3 DNA: TGTGCCAGTAAGACGGGACAGGGGAATGGCTACACCTTC
CDR3 protein: CASKTGQGNGYTF

J gene: TRBJ1-6
clone size: .
D gene: TRBD1
V gene: TRBV18
CDR3 DNA: TGTGCCAGCTCACCTCGGCAGGGGGATTCACCCCTCCACTTT
CDR3 protein: CASSPRQGDSPLHF

J gene: TRBJ1-5
clone size: .
D gene: .
V gene: TRBV19
CDR3 DNA: TGTGCCAGTAGTGAGAGGGGGGGACTGGGAGGCAATCAGCCCCAGCATTTT
CDR3 protein: CASSERGGLGGNQPQHF

J gene: TRBJ1-3
clone size: .
D gene: .
V gene: TRBV4-2
CDR3 DNA: TGTGCCAGCAGCCAAGCGTCGGGATTGATTAGAAACACCATATATTTT
CDR3 protein: CASSQASGLIRNTIYF

J gene: TRBJ1-6
clone size: few
D gene: TRBD1
V gene: TRBV30
CDR3 DNA: TGTGCCTCCGGGACAGGTAGCTCCTATAATTCACCCCTCCACTTT
CDR3 protein: CASGTGSSYNSPLHF

J gene: TRBJ2-2
clone size: .
D gene: .
V gene: TRBV7-3
CDR3 DNA: TGTGCCAGCAGCTTAACGCAGTCCCGCGGGGAGCTGTTTTTT
CDR3 protein: CASSLTQSRGELFF

J gene: TRBJ2-2
clone size: .
D gene: TRBD2
V gene: TRBV19
CDR3 DNA: TGTGCCAGTAGTATAGACGGGACTAGCGGGGTCGGGGAGCTGTTTTTT
CDR3 protein: CASSIDGTSGVGELFF

J gene: TRBJ2-7
clone size: .
D gene: TRBD2
V gene: TRBV19
CDR3 DNA: TGTGCCACCTCAGCGACTAGCGGGGCTTACGAGCAGTACTTC
CDR3 protein: CATSATSGAYEQYF

J gene: TRBJ1-6
clone size: .
D gene: .
V gene: TRBV18
CDR3 DNA: TGTGCCAGCTCACCAGGGGCTGGGAATTCACCCCTCCACTTT
CDR3 protein: CASSPGAGNSPLHF

J gene: TRBJ2-6
clone size: .
D gene: .
V gene: TRBV6-5
CDR3 DNA: TGTGCCAGCAGTTACCAGCTACCCTCTGGGGCCAACGTCCTGACTTTC
CDR3 protein: CASSYQLPSGANVLTF

J gene: TRBJ2-1
clone size: .
D gene: TRBD2
V gene: TRBV6-5
CDR3 DNA: TGTGCCAGCAAAACTAGCGGGGGAGGGAATGAGCAGTTCTTC
CDR3 protein: CASKTSGGGNEQFF

J gene: TRBJ1-2
clone size: .
D gene: .
V gene: TRBV19
CDR3 DNA: TGTGCCAGTAGTATTGCAGGGTTGGTGGGTGGCTACACCTTC
CDR3 protein: CASSIAGLVGGYTF

J gene: TRBJ2-1
clone size: .
D gene: TRBD2
V gene: TRBV28
CDR3 DNA: TGTGCCAGCAGTTCGGGACTAGCGCAGAATGAGCAGTTCTTC
CDR3 protein: CASSSGLAQNEQFF

J gene: TRBJ2-3
clone size: .
D gene: .
V gene: TRBV27
CDR3 DNA: TGTGCCAGCAGCTTCACCCCCACAGATACGCAGTATTTT
CDR3 protein: CASSFTPTDTQYF

J gene: TRBJ2-3
clone size: .
D gene: .
V gene: TRBV6-4
CDR3 DNA: TGTGCCAGCAGTGACAGGGGCTTTGATACGCAGTATTTT
CDR3 protein: CASSDRGFDTQYF

J gene: TRBJ1-1
clone size: .
D gene: .
V gene: TRBV5-1
CDR3 DNA: TGCGCCAGCCCCGCTCGTAGGAACACTGAAGCTTTCTTT
CDR3 protein: CASPARRNTEAFF

J gene: TRBJ1-2
clone size: .
D gene: .
V gene: TRBV7-8
CDR3 DNA: TGTGCCAGCAGCTCTAGACTCCCAGGGAACTATGGCTACACCTTC
CDR3 protein: CASSSRLPGNYGYTF

J gene: TRBJ1-1
clone size: .
D gene: .
V gene: TRBV28
CDR3 DNA: TGTGCCAGCAGTTTAGTTGGGGAGGGCGGCTCAGCTTTCTTT
CDR3 protein: CASSLVGEGGSAFF

J gene: TRBJ1-6
clone size: .
D gene: TRBD1
V gene: TRBV2
CDR3 DNA: TGTGCCAGCAGACGGACAGGGGGCATGTCCTATAATTCACCCCTCCACTTT
CDR3 protein: CASRRTGGMSYNSPLHF

J gene: TRBJ1-5
clone size: once
D gene: .
V gene: TRBV28
CDR3 DNA: TGTGCCAGCAGACCAGGGGTGAGCAATCAGCCCCAGCATTTT
CDR3 protein: CASRPGVSNQPQHF

J gene: TRBJ1-1
clone size: once
D gene: .
V gene: TRBV7-9
CDR3 DNA: TGTGCCAGCAGCCCCAGGGGACGGACGAACACTGAAGCTTTCTTT
CDR3 protein: CASSPRGRTNTEAFF

J gene: TRBJ2-3
clone size: .
D gene: .
V gene: TRBV7-2
CDR3 DNA: TGTGCCAGCAGTCCATGGGGAGGCACAGATACGCAGTATTTT
CDR3 protein: CASSPWGGTDTQYF

J gene: TRBJ2-2
clone size: .
D gene: .
V gene: TRBV7-9
CDR3 DNA: TGTGCCAGCAGCCAAGGCACAGGGTTCTACACCGGGGAGCTGTTTTTT
CDR3 protein: CASSQGTGFYTGELFF

J gene: TRBJ1-2
clone size: .
D gene: .
V gene: TRBV11-2
CDR3 DNA: TGTGCCAGCAGCCAAACCCTGGCCCATTACTATGGCTACACCTTC
CDR3 protein: CASSQTLAHYYGYTF

J gene: TRBJ1-5
clone size: .
D gene: .
V gene: TRBV10-2
CDR3 DNA: TGCGCCAGCAGTGAGTTCAATAGCAATCAGCCCCAGCATTTT
CDR3 protein: CASSEFNSNQPQHF

J gene: TRBJ1-1
clone size: .
D gene: .
V gene: TRBV14
CDR3 DNA: TGTGCCAGCAGCTCAGTAGGGGGGCGAACTGAAGCTTTCTTT
CDR3 protein: CASSSVGGRTEAFF

J gene: TRBJ2-2
clone size: .
D gene: TRBD1
V gene: TRBV27
CDR3 DNA: TGTGCCAGCAGGACAGGGAGCCCGACCACCGGGGAGCTGTTTTTT
CDR3 protein: CASRTGSPTTGELFF

J gene: TRBJ1-3
clone size: .
D gene: TRBD1
V gene: TRBV30
CDR3 DNA: TGTGCCTGGACCATTCAGGGGGGACTCTCTGGAAACACCATATATTTT
CDR3 protein: CAWTIQGGLSGNTIYF

J gene: TRBJ1-2
clone size: .
D gene: .
V gene: TRBV30
CDR3 DNA: TGTGCCTGGAGTGTAGTCAGGGAAGGCTACACCTTC
CDR3 protein: CAWSVVREGYTF